This TCR beta chain was sequenced for a study of post-analysis software for immune sequencing data. Unique molecular identifiers featured in each of the TCR beta cDNA libraries. TCRdb re-called the PCR reads through MiXCR, storing one row per CDR3 protein. The table has roughly 730,000 distinct CDR3 sequences, around 27% seen once. Study-level findings and limits: With TRBV5-6, TRBV5-1 and TRBV20-1 included, about 5 TRBV segments were more frequent in patients than in controls. Multiple sclerosis patients showed significantly lower normalized Chao1 diversity than controls did.

As for this clonotype: Its cognate antigen is unknown.

V was trimmed by 10 bases and J by 4 bases, leaving 16 bases between them. The germline V gene encodes CDR1 MNHNS and CDR2 SASEGT. The CDR3 extends over 13 amino acids. This receptor was identified in a girl aged 10-17 years with multiple sclerosis. Sequenced input: blood. This sequence joins TRBV6-1 and TRBJ1-1, with a tentative D call TRBD1 (5 bases). DNA of the CDR3: TGTGCCATCGTGCGGGGGGATGGCACTGAAGCTTTCTTT. Its protein is CAIVRGDGTEAFF.